This record concerns one T cell receptor (beta chain) sequence. One end of the junction does not line up with germline, which may come from a read error. This sample was included in a study of blood T cells in healthy people across ages. This CDR3 is 14 amino acids long. Per the germline V gene, CDR1 is KGHDR and CDR2 is SFDVKD. Isolating PBMCs gave at least 6 million of these cells per sample. Next came a second PCR, run for about 7 to 12 cycles, which used a sample-barcoded 5' primer along with a J-beta primer mix. TCRdb re-called the 5' RACE reads with MiXCR, one entry per CDR3 protein. Of around 650,000 distinct CDR3 sequences listed, 40% to 45% were seen once; the top ten hold 25% to 35%.

The genes are TRBV24-1 and TRBJ2-1, with no clear D. This receptor was taken from a man at least 80 years old in good health. Sequences were obtained from blood. Here the CDR3 reads CASSDVGVFNEQFF. CDR3 in DNA: TGTGCCTCCAGTGATGTTGGAGTTTTCAATGAGCAGTTCTTC.